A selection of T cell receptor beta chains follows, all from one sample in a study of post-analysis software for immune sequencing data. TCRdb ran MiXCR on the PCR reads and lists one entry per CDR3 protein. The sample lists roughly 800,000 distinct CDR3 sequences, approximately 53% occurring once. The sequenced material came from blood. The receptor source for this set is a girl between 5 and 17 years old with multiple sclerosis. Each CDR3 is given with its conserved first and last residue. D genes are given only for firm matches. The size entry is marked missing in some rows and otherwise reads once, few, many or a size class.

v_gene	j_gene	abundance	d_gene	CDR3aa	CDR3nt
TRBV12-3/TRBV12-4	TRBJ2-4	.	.	CASSISAGHGVQYF	TGTGCCAGCAGTATAAGTGCGGGACACGGTGTTCAGTACTTC
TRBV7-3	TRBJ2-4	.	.	CASSFPPFGPSAKNIQYF	TGTGCCAGCAGCTTCCCTCCTTTCGGCCCTAGCGCCAAAAACATTCAGTACTTC
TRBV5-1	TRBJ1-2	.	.	CASSLNPGPQSYGYTF	TGCGCCAGCAGCTTGAATCCAGGGCCGCAATCCTATGGCTACACCTTC
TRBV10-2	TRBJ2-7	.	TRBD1	CASSSTGGFREQYF	TGCGCCAGCAGTTCGACAGGGGGGTTTCGGGAGCAGTACTTC
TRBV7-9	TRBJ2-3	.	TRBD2	CASSLVVGLAGLTDTQYF	TGTGCCAGCAGCTTAGTAGTGGGACTAGCGGGACTCACAGATACGCAGTATTTT
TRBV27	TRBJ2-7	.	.	CASSFFKSSYEQYF	TGTGCCAGCAGTTTTTTTAAGAGCTCCTACGAGCAGTACTTC
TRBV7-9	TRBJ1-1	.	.	CASSLIRTQGTEAFF	TGTGCCAGCAGCTTAATCAGAACGCAGGGCACTGAAGCTTTCTTT
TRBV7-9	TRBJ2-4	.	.	CASSLAGGGDIQYF	TGTGCCAGCAGCTTAGCGGGGGGAGGAGACATTCAGTACTTC
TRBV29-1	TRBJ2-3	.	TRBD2	CSVLAGGPMDPDTQYF	TGCAGCGTATTAGCGGGGGGGCCGATGGATCCAGATACGCAGTATTTT
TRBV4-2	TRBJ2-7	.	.	CASSQDGGNPYEQYF	TGTGCCAGCAGCCAAGACGGCGGGAACCCCTACGAGCAGTACTTC
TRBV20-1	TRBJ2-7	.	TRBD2	CSARKGRGGLYEQYF	TGCAGTGCTAGGAAGGGGCGGGGGGGCTTATACGAGCAGTACTTC
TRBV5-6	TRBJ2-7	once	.	CASSRRLSSYEQYF	TGTGCCAGCAGCCGACGGCTGAGCTCCTACGAGCAGTACTTC
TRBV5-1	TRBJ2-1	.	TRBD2	CASSLDPGTSGGDEQFF	TGCGCCAGCAGCTTGGATCCCGGGACTAGCGGGGGGGATGAGCAGTTCTTC
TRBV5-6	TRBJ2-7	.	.	CASSLYSLTLGVEQYF	TGTGCCAGCAGCTTGTATTCGCTCACTTTGGGGGTCGAGCAGTACTTC
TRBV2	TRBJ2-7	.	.	CASSRGASDSYEQYF	TGTGCCAGCAGCCGGGGGGCTAGCGATTCCTACGAGCAGTACTTC
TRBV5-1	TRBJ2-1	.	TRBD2	CASSLLAGLNEQFF	TGCGCCAGCAGCTTGCTAGCGGGACTAAATGAGCAGTTCTTC
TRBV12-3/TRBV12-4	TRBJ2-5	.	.	CASSFGGQTQYF	TGTGCCAGCAGTTTCGGCGGCCAGACCCAGTACTTC
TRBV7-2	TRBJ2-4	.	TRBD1	CASSLVYTTGLAKNIQYF	TGTGCCAGCAGCTTAGTGTATACGACAGGGCTAGCCAAAAACATTCAGTACTTC
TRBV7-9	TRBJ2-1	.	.	CASSPTGKGYNEQFF	TGTGCCAGCAGCCCTACAGGGAAGGGCTACAATGAGCAGTTCTTC
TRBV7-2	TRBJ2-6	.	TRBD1	CASSWAGGAGANVLTF	TGTGCCAGCAGTTGGGCAGGGGGCGCTGGGGCCAACGTCCTGACTTTC
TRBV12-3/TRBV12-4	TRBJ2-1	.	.	CASSFRGLQGRSYNEQFF	TGTGCCAGCAGTTTTCGGGGTTTACAGGGCCGGTCCTACAATGAGCAGTTCTTC
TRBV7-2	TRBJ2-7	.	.	CASRKGERVEQYF	TGTGCCAGCCGCAAAGGGGAGAGGGTTGAGCAGTACTTC
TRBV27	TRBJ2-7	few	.	CASRPLDFSYEQYF	TGTGCCAGCAGACCTTTAGACTTCTCCTACGAGCAGTACTTC
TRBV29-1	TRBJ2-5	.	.	CSVEWTHLQETQYF	TGCAGCGTCGAGTGGACTCACCTCCAGGAGACCCAGTACTTC
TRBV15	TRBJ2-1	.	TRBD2	CATSRDGSGGAHEQFF	TGTGCCACCAGCAGAGATGGTAGCGGGGGGGCCCATGAGCAGTTCTTC
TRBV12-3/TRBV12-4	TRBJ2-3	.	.	CASSLKNTQYF	TGTGCCAGCAGTTTGAAGAATACGCAGTATTTT
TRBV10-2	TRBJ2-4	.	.	CASSDAQLAKNIQYF	TGCGCCAGCAGTGATGCACAGCTAGCCAAAAACATTCAGTACTTC
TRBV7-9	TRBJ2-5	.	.	CASSSMIVTETQYF	TGTGCCAGCAGCTCCATGATCGTAACAGAGACCCAGTACTTC
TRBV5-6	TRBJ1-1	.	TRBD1	CARPRDRGDGNTEAFF	TGTGCCAGGCCGCGGGACAGGGGAGATGGGAACACTGAAGCTTTCTTT
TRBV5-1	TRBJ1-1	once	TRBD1	CASSLGQGWNTEAFF	TGCGCCAGCAGCCTCGGACAGGGGTGGAACACTGAAGCTTTCTTT
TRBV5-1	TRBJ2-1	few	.	CASSRWLAQGNEQFF	TGCGCCAGCAGCCGGTGGCTAGCCCAGGGGAATGAGCAGTTCTTC
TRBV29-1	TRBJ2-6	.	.	CSVATGTGANVRTF	.
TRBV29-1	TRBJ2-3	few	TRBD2	CSAGTSEDTQYF	TGCAGCGCTGGGACTAGCGAAGATACGCAGTATTTT
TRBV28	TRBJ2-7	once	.	CASSFRAGRWVQYF	TGTGCCAGCAGTTTTCGGGCAGGGCGTTGGGTGCAGTACTTC
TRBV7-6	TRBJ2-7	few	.	CASSLSGAVYEQYF	TGTGCCAGCAGCTTAAGCGGAGCAGTTTACGAGCAGTATTTC
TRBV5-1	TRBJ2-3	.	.	CASSSGLKMSDTQYF	TGCGCCAGCAGCTCTGGACTAAAAATGTCAGATACGCAGTATTTT
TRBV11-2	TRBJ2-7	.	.	CASSLQGRTASYEQYF	TGTGCCAGCAGCTTGCAAGGGCGGACCGCTTCCTACGAGCAGTACTTC
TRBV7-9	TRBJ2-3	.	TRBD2	CASSNGLAGVETDTQYF	TGTGCCAGCAGTAACGGACTAGCGGGAGTAGAGACAGATACGCAGTATTTT
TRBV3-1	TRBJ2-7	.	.	CASSPSLVHEQYF	TGTGCCAGCAGCCCATCTTTGGTCCACGAGCAGTACTTC
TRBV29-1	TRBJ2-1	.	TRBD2	CSAGGGVRTSSNEQFF	TGCAGCGCCGGAGGAGGGGTCCGGACTAGCAGCAATGAGCAGTTCTTC
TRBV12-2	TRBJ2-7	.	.	CASRLACGDRGFYEQYF	TGTGCAAGTCGCTTAGCATGTGGGGACAGGGGTTTCTACGAGCAGTACTTC
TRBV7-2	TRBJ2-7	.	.	CASSFQALSYEQYF	TGTGCCAGCAGCTTCCAGGCGTTATCCTACGAGCAGTACTTC
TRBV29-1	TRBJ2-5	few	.	CSVSFGRQETQYF	TGCAGCGTTTCCTTCGGCAGACAAGAGACCCAGTACTTC
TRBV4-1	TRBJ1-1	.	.	CASSPGPGNTEAFF	TGCGCCAGCAGCCCTGGACCCGGGAACACTGAAGCTTTCTTT
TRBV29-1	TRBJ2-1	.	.	CSVGTLVYNEQFF	TGCAGCGTCGGGACATTGGTCTACAATGAGCAGTTCTTC
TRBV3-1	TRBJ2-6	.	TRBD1	CASSQVPGGSKSGANVLTF	TGTGCCAGCAGCCAAGTTCCAGGGGGCTCCAAATCTGGGGCCAACGTCCTGACTTTC
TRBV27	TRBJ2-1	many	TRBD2	CASSSGTSGRNEQFF	TGTGCCAGCAGCTCCGGGACTAGCGGGCGCAATGAGCAGTTCTTC
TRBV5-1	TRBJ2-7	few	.	CASSLERGDEQYF	TGTGCCAGCAGCTTAGAACGGGGCGACGAGCAGTACTTC
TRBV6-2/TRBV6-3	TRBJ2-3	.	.	CASNHQGLLSTDTQYF	TGTGCCAGCAACCATCAGGGACTTCTTAGCACAGATACGCAGTATTTT